One sample yielded the 20 T cell receptor beta chains listed below, sequenced in a study of cytomegalovirus exposure and HLA in healthy donors. The protocol was immunoSEQ multiplex PCR, while the TCRdb copy is restricted to in-frame clones and leaves out a portion. The sample lists tens of thousands of clones, roughly 90% occurring once. Sequenced sample: PBMCs. Receptor source: a woman aged 18 to 35 in good health and CMV-seropositive.

The J gene is TRBJ2-3, the V gene TRBV2, with D tentatively TRBD2 (5 bases). V lost 6 bases to trimming and J lost 3 bases, with 13 bases between them. The CDR3 spans 14 residues. Germline values: CDR1 SNHLY, CDR2 FYNNEI. The CDR3 DNA reads TGTGCCAGCAGGAGGCGGGCCGGGACAGATACGCAGTATTTT. Translation gives CASRRRAGTDTQYF.

The sample holds a few counts of this clone. This rearrangement joins TRBV19 to TRBJ1-6; D is possibly TRBD1 (6 bases). Germline CDR1 LNHDA, CDR2 SQIVND (reference sequence). The CDR3 extends over 15 amino acids. The germline V and J ends were trimmed by 5 bases and 10 bases, with 18 bases remaining between them. CDR3 sequence (DNA): TGTGCCAGTAGTGCTAACAGGGCGTCTAACTCACCCCTCCACTTT. Translating it yields CASSANRASNSPLHF.

This clone was seen once. This chain joins TRBV7-2 and TRBJ1-4, with TRBD1 identical over 7 bases. This CDR3 has 15 residues. The V and J ends lost 3 bases and 4 bases, in that order; junction bases with no gene match: 5. Germline CDR1 and CDR2: SGHTA and FQGNSA. In DNA, the CDR3 is TGTGCCAGCAGCTTTTTTCGGGACAGTAATGAAAAACTGTTTTTT. It encodes CASSFFRDSNEKLFF.

This clone has just a few counts. This sequence joins TRBV27 and TRBJ2-7; D perhaps matches TRBD1 (5 bases). CDR3 length: 13 amino acids. Germline loops: CDR1 MNHEY, CDR2 SMNVEV (reference sequence). Trimming shortened V by 3 bases and J by 5 bases, and 11 bases separated the two germline ends. The CDR3 bases are TGTGCCAGCAGTTTTACAGGACCCAACGAGCAGTACTTC. Amino acid sequence: CASSFTGPNEQYF.

The gene calls are TRBV6-4 and TRBJ2-2; TRBD1 aligns across 8 bases. CDR3 length: 14 amino acids. Germline V gene data show CDR1 as MRHNA and CDR2 as SNTAGT. Trimming cost V 3 bases and J 3 bases; bases outside gene matches: 0. The CDR3 DNA reads as TGTGCCAGCAGTGAACAGGGGGACACCGGGGAGCTGTTTTTT. This sequence encodes CASSEQGDTGELFF.

This chain uses TRBV11-2 with TRBJ2-7; TRBD2 aligns across 7 bases. Germline values: CDR1 SGHAT, CDR2 FQNNGV. V trimming: 4 bases; J trimming: 4 bases; junction bases outside the gene matches: 4. The CDR3 consists of 13 residues. The CDR3 region has the DNA TGTGCCAGCAGCTCGGGGGGACTATACGAGCAGTACTTC. Its translation: CASSSGGLYEQYF.

The chain is built from TRBV15 and TRBJ2-5, with D maybe TRBD2 (5 bases). The CDR3 has 16 residues. The V gene's germline CDR1 is LNHNV and CDR2 YYDKDF (reference sequence). V was clipped by 0 bases and J by 1 base, with 12 bases between them. CDR3 nucleotides: TGTGCCACCAGCAGAGATGTCTCCGGGGTCCAAGAGACCCAGTACTTC. Translation gives CATSRDVSGVQETQYF.

J is TRBJ2-1 and V is TRBV2, with 7 positions matching TRBD2. After removal of 4 bases from V and 0 bases from J, the junction contained 6 bases not matched to a gene. Per germline, CDR1 SNHLY and CDR2 FYNNEI. The CDR3 consists of 16 residues. The CDR3 DNA sequence: TGTGCCAGCAGTGGTTCTAGCGGAAGCTCCTACAATGAGCAGTTCTTC. This sequence encodes CASSGSSGSSYNEQFF.

The rearrangement links TRBV4-1 to TRBJ2-7; D is perhaps TRBD1 (5 bases). V was pared by 0 bases and J by 2 bases, with 11 bases between. The CDR3 contains 15 residues. Germline V lookup: CDR1 MGHRA, CDR2 YSYEKL. CDR3 in amino acids: CASSQDRTGTYEQYF. The CDR3 bases are TGCGCCAGCAGCCAAGATCGTACAGGTACCTACGAGCAGTACTTC.

This clone has just one count. This sequence joins TRBV19 and TRBJ2-3, with TRBD2 as a possible D gene (5 bases). Germline-derived CDR1 and CDR2 are LNHDA and SQIVND (reference sequence). The V gene lost 3 bases and the J gene lost 2 bases, with 12 bases spanning the gap. This CDR3 is 15 amino acids long. CDR3 coding DNA: TGTGCCAGTAGTATGAGCGGACCTTCCACAGATACGCAGTATTTT. Its translation: CASSMSGPSTDTQYF.

The rearrangement links TRBV27 to TRBJ2-2; D is possibly TRBD2 (7 bases). Between the trimmed V and J ends, which lost 2 bases and 4 bases, there was a span of 11 bases. Germline CDR1 MNHEY, CDR2 SMNVEV (reference sequence). The CDR3 is 15 residues long. In nucleotides, the CDR3 is TGTGCCAGCAGTTTAGCGGGGGCTGGCACCGGGGAGCTGTTTTTT. This gives the protein CASSLAGAGTGELFF.

This clone was observed at least ten times. This sample includes further DNA sequences coding for the same CDR3. The genes are TRBV4-3 and TRBJ2-6; weak D call: TRBD2 (5 bases). Per germline, CDR1 LGHNA and CDR2 YSLEER. Between the trimmed V and J ends, which lost 0 bases and 1 base, there was a span of 7 bases. The CDR3 spans 16 residues. For the CDR3, the DNA is TGCGCCAGCAGCCAAGAAACGGGGTCTGGGGCCAACGTCCTGACTTTC. Residues: CASSQETGSGANVLTF.

This chain joins TRBV11-2 and TRBJ2-7; TRBD1 matches 9 bases. The V gene's germline CDR1 is SGHAT and CDR2 FQNNGV. V lost 5 bases and J lost 4; bases outside the gene matches: 9. This CDR3 contains 15 residues. CDR3 nucleotides: TGTGCCAGCAGCATTACCGGGACAGGGCTATACGAGCAGTACTTC. Its translation is CASSITGTGLYEQYF.

This clone showed up just once. This chain joins TRBV6-1 and TRBJ2-3, with a tentative D call TRBD1 (5 bases). The V end was cut by 5 bases, the J end by 4 bases, with 7 bases between. CDR1 MNHNS and CDR2 SASEGT come from the germline V gene. This CDR3 contains 12 residues. The CDR3 loop reads CASSHRSDTQYF. CDR3 nucleotide sequence: TGTGCCAGCAGTCACAGGTCAGATACGCAGTATTTT.

V is TRBV5-1 and J is TRBJ2-6, with TRBD1 matching over 9 bases. CDR1 and CDR2 from the germline V gene are SGHRS and YFSETQ. V lost 4 bases to trimming and J lost 0 bases; unmatched junction nucleotides: 11. This CDR3 spans 19 amino acids. The CDR3 DNA follows: TGCGCCAGCAGCCCAGCGTTCGGGACAGGGTACTCTGGGGCCAACGTCCTGACTTTC. It yields the protein CASSPAFGTGYSGANVLTF.

This clone was seen once. The chain employs TRBV7-9 and TRBJ2-1, with 7 nucleotides matching TRBD2. Germline CDR1 SEHNR, CDR2 FQNEAQ (reference sequence). V gave up 1 base and J gave up 3 bases; unmatched junction bases: 12. The CDR3 has 18 amino acids. As DNA, the CDR3 is TGTGCCAGCAGCTTAGAAAGCCGGGCTAGCGGAAACTACAATGAGCAGTTCTTC. This sequence encodes CASSLESRASGNYNEQFF.

The V and J genes are TRBV4-3 and TRBJ2-1, with 7 bases fitting TRBD2. The junction had 8 bases not matched to a gene; V was cut back by 4 bases and J by 8 bases. CDR3 length equals 14 residues. Germline V gives CDR1 LGHNA, CDR2 YSLEER. The CDR3 is CASSRTNLADEQFF. The CDR3 DNA reads TGCGCCAGCAGCCGAACCAATCTAGCGGATGAGCAGTTCTTC.

V is TRBV28 and J is TRBJ1-5; D not certain. V was clipped by 7 bases and J by 4 bases, with 17 bases between them. This CDR3 is built from 15 residues. Germline CDR1 is MDHEN and CDR2 is SYDVKM. The chain's CDR3 is CASTGFGADNQPQHF. Written as DNA, the CDR3 is TGTGCCAGCACCGGTTTCGGCGCGGATAATCAGCCCCAGCATTTT.

This clone is a singleton in its sample. CDR3 in DNA: TGTGCCAGCCACGCCAAGCGGGGATACAATGAGCAGTTCTTC. It specifies CASHAKRGYNEQFF. The chain is built from TRBV28 and TRBJ2-1; 7 bases agree with TRBD2. Germline CDR1 and CDR2: MDHEN and SYDVKM. The J segment lost 4 bases and the V segment lost 8 bases, leaving 8 bases of the junction unmatched. This CDR3 contains 14 residues.

This rearrangement joins TRBV11-1 to TRBJ2-7; maybe TRBD1 (5 bases). Germline CDR1 and CDR2: SGHAT and FQDESV (reference sequence). With 6 bases removed from V and 3 bases from J, the gap between germline ends came to 15 bases. This CDR3 comprises 14 residues. This CDR3 reads CASRPWGGLYEQYF. The CDR3 DNA is TGTGCCAGCAGGCCGTGGGGCGGCCTCTACGAGCAGTACTTC.